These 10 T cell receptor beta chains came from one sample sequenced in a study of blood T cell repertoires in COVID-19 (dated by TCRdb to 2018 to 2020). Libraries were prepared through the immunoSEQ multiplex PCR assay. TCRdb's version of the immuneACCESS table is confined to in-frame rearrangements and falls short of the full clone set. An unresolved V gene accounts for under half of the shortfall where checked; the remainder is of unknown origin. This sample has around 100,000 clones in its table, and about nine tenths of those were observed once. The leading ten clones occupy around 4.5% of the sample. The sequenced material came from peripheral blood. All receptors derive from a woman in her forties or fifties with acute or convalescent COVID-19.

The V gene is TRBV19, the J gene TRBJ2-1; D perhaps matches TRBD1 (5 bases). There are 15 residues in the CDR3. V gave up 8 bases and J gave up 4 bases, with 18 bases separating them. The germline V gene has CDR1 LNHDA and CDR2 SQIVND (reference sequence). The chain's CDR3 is CASQGSGGVYNEQFF. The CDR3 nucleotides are TGTGCCAGTCAGGGCTCAGGTGGGGTATACAATGAGCAGTTCTTC.

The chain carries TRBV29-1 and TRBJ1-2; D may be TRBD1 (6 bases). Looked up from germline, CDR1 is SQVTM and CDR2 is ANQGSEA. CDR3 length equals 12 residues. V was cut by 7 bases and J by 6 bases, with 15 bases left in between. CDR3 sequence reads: CSGTAPGDGYTF. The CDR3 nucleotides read TGCAGCGGGACAGCTCCTGGGGATGGCTACACCTTC.

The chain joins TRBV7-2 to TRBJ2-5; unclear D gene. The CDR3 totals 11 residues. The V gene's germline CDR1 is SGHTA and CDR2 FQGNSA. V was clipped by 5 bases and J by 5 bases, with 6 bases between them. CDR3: CASSIEETQYF. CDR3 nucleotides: TGTGCCAGCAGCATTGAGGAGACCCAGTACTTC.

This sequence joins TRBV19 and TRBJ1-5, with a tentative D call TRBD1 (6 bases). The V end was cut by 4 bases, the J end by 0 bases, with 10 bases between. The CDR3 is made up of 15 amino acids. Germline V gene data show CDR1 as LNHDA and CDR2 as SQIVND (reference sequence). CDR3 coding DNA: TGTGCCAGTAGTACCCGGACAGTTAGCAATCAGCCCCAGCATTTT. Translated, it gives CASSTRTVSNQPQHF. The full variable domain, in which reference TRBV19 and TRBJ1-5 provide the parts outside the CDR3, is DGGITQSPKYLFRKEGQNVTLSCEQNLNHDAMYWYRQDPGQGLRLIYYSQIVNDFQKGDIAEGYSVSREKKESFPLTVTSAQKNPTAFYLCASSTRTVSNQPQHFGDGTRLSIL.

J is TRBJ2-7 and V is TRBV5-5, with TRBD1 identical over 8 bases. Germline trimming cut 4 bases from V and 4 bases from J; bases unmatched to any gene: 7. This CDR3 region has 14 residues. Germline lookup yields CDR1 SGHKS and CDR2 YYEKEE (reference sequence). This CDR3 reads CASSHGTGEYEQYF. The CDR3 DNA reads TGTGCCAGCAGCCACGGGACAGGAGAATACGAGCAGTACTTC.

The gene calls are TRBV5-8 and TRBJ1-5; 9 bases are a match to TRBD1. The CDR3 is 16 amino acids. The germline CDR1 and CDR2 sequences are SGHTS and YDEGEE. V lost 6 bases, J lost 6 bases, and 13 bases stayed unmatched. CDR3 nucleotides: TGTGCCAGCACCGACATACAGGGGGCGCTTAGTCAGCCCCAGCATTTT. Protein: CASTDIQGALSQPQHF.

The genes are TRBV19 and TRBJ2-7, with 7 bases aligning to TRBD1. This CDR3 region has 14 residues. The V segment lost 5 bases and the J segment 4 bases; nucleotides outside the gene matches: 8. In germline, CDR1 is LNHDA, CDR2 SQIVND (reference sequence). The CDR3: CASSPRQGNYEQYF. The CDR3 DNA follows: TGTGCCAGTAGTCCCCGACAGGGAAATTACGAGCAGTACTTC.

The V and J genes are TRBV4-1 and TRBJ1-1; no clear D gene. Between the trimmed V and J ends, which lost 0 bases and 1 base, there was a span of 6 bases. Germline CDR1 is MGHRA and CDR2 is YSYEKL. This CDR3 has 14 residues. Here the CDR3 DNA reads TGCGCCAGCAGCCAAGAACTACGGAACACTGAAGCTTTCTTT. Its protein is CASSQELRNTEAFF.

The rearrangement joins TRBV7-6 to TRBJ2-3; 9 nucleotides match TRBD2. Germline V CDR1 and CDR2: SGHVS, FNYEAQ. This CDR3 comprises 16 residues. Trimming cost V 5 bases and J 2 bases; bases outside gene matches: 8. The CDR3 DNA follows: TGTGCCAGCAGCGCCTATCAGCGGGGGGTCACAGATACGCAGTATTTT. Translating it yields CASSAYQRGVTDTQYF.

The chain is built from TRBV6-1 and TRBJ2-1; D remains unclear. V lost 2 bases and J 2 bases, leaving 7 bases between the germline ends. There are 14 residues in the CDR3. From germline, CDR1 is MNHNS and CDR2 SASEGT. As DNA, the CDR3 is TGTGCCAGCAGTGAAATGAGAACCTACAATGAGCAGTTCTTC. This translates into CASSEMRTYNEQFF.